This is a list of T cell receptor beta chains from one sample in a study of blood T cells in healthy people across ages. TCRdb called the 5' RACE reads again in MiXCR, with one record for every CDR3 protein. Of fewer than 800,000 distinct CDR3 sequences in the sample, 21% were seen once. Sequenced: blood. Receptors originate from a man between 65 and 79 years old in good health. Both conserved end residues are part of each CDR3. D genes are given only for firm matches. Expanded clones get a size class; other rows say once, few or many, or leave the size out.

d_call	clone_size	v_call	j_call	cdr3_aa	cdr3_nt
.	few	TRBV15	TRBJ1-1	CATSREGRNTEAFF	TGTGCCACCAGCAGAGAGGGACGAAACACTGAAGCTTTCTTT
.	.	TRBV20-1	TRBJ1-4	CSAEPMGNEKLFF	TGCAGTGCGGAGCCTATGGGGAATGAAAAACTGTTTTTT
.	.	TRBV6-5	TRBJ2-5	CASTRRGETQYF	TGTGCCAGCACCAGAAGGGGAGAGACCCAGTACTTC
.	.	TRBV7-6	TRBJ1-4	CASSFSQNNEKLVF	TGTGCCAGCAGCTTTTCACAGAATAATGAAAAACTGGTTTTT
.	many	TRBV20-1	TRBJ1-5	CSARASTGFGPQHF	TGCAGTGCTAGAGCCTCGACAGGCTTTGGGCCCCAGCATTTT
.	.	TRBV29-1	TRBJ1-1	CSVEGGAPSTEAFF	TGCAGCGTTGAAGGTGGGGCTCCGAGCACTGAAGCTTTCTTT
.	few	TRBV20-1	TRBJ2-5	CSAARAVRQETQYF	TGCAGTGCGGCCCGAGCGGTTCGTCAAGAGACCCAGTACTTC
.	.	TRBV7-2	TRBJ2-5	CASSFRGTETQYF	TGTGCCAGCAGCTTTAGGGGTACCGAGACCCAGTACTTC
.	many	TRBV12-3/TRBV12-4	TRBJ2-5	CASSFRVPQETQYF	TGTGCCAGCAGTTTCCGGGTTCCCCAAGAGACCCAGTACTTC
TRBD1	.	TRBV24-1	TRBJ1-4	CATSEPGQGNEKLFF	TGTGCCACCAGTGAGCCCGGACAGGGTAATGAAAAACTGTTTTTT
TRBD1	few	TRBV3-1	TRBJ2-2	CASSQVGAGTGTGELFF	TGTGCCAGCAGCCAAGTTGGGGCAGGGACAGGGACCGGGGAGCTGTTTTTT
.	.	TRBV6-5	TRBJ1-1	CASSQSGGQAFF	TGTGCCAGCAGTCAAAGCGGGGGCCAAGCTTTCTTT
.	.	TRBV14	TRBJ2-1	CASSHRTGVSNEQFF	TGTGCCAGCAGCCATAGGACGGGGGTCTCCAATGAGCAGTTCTTC
.	.	TRBV21-1	TRBJ2-5	CASSKAPGGETQYF	TGTGCCAGCAGCAAAGCCCCAGGGGGAGAGACCCAGTACTTC
.	few	TRBV5-1	TRBJ2-2	CASSSGGLGNTGELFF	TGCGCCAGCAGCTCAGGGGGGCTCGGGAACACCGGGGAGCTGTTTTTT
TRBD2	.	TRBV7-2	TRBJ2-4	CASSLAQREGLGKNIQYF	TGTGCCAGCAGCTTAGCGCAGCGGGAGGGCCTTGGCAAAAACATTCAGTACTTC
.	few	TRBV6-2/TRBV6-3	TRBJ2-3	CASSYNGRTDTQYF	TGTGCCAGCAGTTATAATGGGAGGACAGATACGCAGTATTTT
TRBD2	few	TRBV9	TRBJ2-1	CASSVGGTSGNEQFF	TGTGCCAGCAGCGTAGGAGGGACTAGCGGCAATGAGCAGTTCTTC
.	.	TRBV6-2/TRBV6-3	TRBJ1-5	CASSYRDLDQPQHF	TGTGCCAGCAGTTACCGGGACTTAGATCAGCCCCAGCATTTT
.	.	TRBV6-1	TRBJ1-5	CASRPTGRDNRNQPQHF	TGTGCCAGCAGACCTACAGGGCGTGATAATCGCAATCAGCCCCAGCATTTT
TRBD2	.	TRBV5-1	TRBJ2-7	CASSLDGLAGDYEQYF	TGCGCCAGCAGCTTGGATGGTTTAGCGGGAGATTACGAGCAGTACTTC
TRBD1	.	TRBV20-1	TRBJ2-7	CSTRDRAGGEQYF	TGCAGTACTAGAGATCGTGCAGGGGGCGAGCAGTACTTC
TRBD1	.	TRBV15	TRBJ2-7	CATSDRVSYEQYF	TGTGCCACCAGCGACAGGGTTTCCTACGAGCAGTACTTC
TRBD1	.	TRBV27	TRBJ1-6	CASGRDRDNSPLHF	TGTGCCAGCGGCCGGGACAGGGACAATTCACCCCTCCACTTT
TRBD2	.	TRBV5-1	TRBJ2-1	CASSTSGSFNEQFF	TGCGCCAGCAGCACTAGCGGGAGTTTTAATGAGCAGTTCTTC